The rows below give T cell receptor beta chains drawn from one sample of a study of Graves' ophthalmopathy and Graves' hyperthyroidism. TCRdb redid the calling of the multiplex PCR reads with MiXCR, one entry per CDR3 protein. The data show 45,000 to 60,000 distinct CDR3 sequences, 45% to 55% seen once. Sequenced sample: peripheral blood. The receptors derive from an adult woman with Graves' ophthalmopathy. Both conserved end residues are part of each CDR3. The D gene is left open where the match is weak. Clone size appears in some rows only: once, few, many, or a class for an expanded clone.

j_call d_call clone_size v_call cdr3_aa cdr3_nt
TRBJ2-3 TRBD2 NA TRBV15 CATSREREGNEQYF TGTGCCACCAGCAGAGAGCGGGAGGGCAATGAGCAGTATTTT
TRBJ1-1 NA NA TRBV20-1 CSASTGPMNTEAFF TGCAGTGCTAGTACTGGACCCATGAACACTGAAGCTTTCTTT
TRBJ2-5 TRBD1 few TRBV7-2 CASSPDRGQETQYF TGTGCCAGCAGTCCGGACAGGGGTCAAGAGACCCAGTACTTC
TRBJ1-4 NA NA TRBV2 CASSEWLGEKLFF TGTGCCAGCAGTGAGTGGTTGGGGGAAAAACTGTTTTTT
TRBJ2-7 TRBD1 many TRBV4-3 CASSQDLGQGYEQYF TGCGCCAGCAGCCAAGATCTGGGACAGGGCTACGAGCAGTACTTC
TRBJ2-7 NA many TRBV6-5 CASRSPRGRVNSYEQYF TGTGCCAGCAGATCACCTCGTGGGCGGGTTAACTCCTACGAGCAGTACTTC
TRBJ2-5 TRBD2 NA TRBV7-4 CANPQGGQETQYF TGTGCCAACCCGCAGGGAGGGCAAGAGACCCAGTACTTC
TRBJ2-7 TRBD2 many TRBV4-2 CASSQEAGGSYEQYF TGTGCCAGCAGCCAAGAAGCGGGAGGCTCCTACGAGCAGTACTTC
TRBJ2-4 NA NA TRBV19 CASSMTAKNIQYF TGTGCCAGTAGTATGACAGCCAAAAACATTCAGTACTTC
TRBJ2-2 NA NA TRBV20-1 CSARVRDGNTGELFF TGCAGTGCTAGAGTCCGGGACGGCAACACCGGGGAGCTGTTTTTT
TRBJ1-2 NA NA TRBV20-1 CSVGGGGDGYTF TGCAGTGTCGGAGGTGGGGGGGATGGCTACACCTTC
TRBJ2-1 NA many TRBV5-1 CASSLVAVGSYNEQFF TGCGCCAGCAGCTTGGTAGCTGTCGGCAGCTACAATGAGCAGTTCTTC
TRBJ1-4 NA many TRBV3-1 CASSRQGQKLFF TGTGCCAGCAGCCGGCAGGGGCAAAAACTGTTTTTT
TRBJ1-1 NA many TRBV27 CASSSTAFF TGTGCCAGCAGTTCGACAGCTTTCTTT
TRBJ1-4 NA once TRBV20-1 CSAPAWAREDEKLFF TGCAGTGCCCCCGCTTGGGCCAGGGAGGATGAAAAACTGTTTTTT
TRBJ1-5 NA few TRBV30 CAWNQVNQPQHF TGTGCCTGGAACCAGGTTAATCAGCCCCAGCATTTT
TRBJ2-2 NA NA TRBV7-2 CANSSDVGSDNTGELFF TGTGCCAACAGCTCCGACGTAGGTTCAGACAACACCGGGGAGCTGTTTTTT
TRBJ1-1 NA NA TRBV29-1 CSVDRQSQNTEAFF TGCAGCGTTGATAGGCAGAGCCAGAACACTGAAGCTTTCTTT
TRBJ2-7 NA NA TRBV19 CASSIPGESYEQYF TGTGCCAGTAGTATTCCAGGGGAATCCTACGAGCAGTACTTC
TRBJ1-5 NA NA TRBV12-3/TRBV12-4 CASSPLGRPGEQPQHF TGTGCCAGCAGTCCCCTCGGTCGACCGGGGGAACAGCCCCAGCATTTT
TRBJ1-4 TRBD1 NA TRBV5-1 CASSPEGDRVGGGKLYF TGCGCCAGCAGCCCCGAAGGAGACAGGGTTGGGGGTGGAAAACTGTATTTT
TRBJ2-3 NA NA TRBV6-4 CASSEKRGADTQCF TGTGCCAGCAGTGAAAAACGGGGGGCAGATACGCAGTGTTTT
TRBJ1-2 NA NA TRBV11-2 CASSPGGTTFYGYTF TGTGCCAGCAGCCCGGGGGGGACAACCTTCTATGGCTACACCTTC
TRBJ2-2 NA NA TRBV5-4 CASTQGTGTGELFF TGTGCCAGCACCCAAGGTACGGGCACCGGGGAGCTGTTTTTT
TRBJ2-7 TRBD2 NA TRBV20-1 CSARSGLAGTEQYF TGCAGTGCTCGTTCCGGACTAGCGGGAACCGAGCAGTACTTC
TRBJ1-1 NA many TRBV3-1 CASSQGINTEAFF TGTGCCAGCAGCCAAGGGATAAACACTGAAGCTTTCTTT
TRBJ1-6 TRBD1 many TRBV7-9 CASSSGTGNNSPLHF TGTGCCAGCAGCTCGGGGACAGGAAATAATTCACCCCTCCACTTT